Listed here is a single T cell receptor (beta chain). Its antigen is currently unknown. Participants comprised healthy donors of bone marrow. The primer mix had 60 Vbeta and 13 Jbeta primers. Only in-frame clones appear in the TCRdb table, and some are missing; sequencing was by immunoSEQ multiplex PCR. The table has about 140,000 clones, approximately 80% seen once. This sample is drawn from a study of cytomegalovirus exposure and HLA in healthy donors. General study findings and limits: Cytomegalovirus-associated status was assigned to some 160 TCR beta chains. A previous analysis found most TCR beta V segments productive roughly 87% or roughly 30% of the time. An Asian-associated ancestry cluster reportedly showed fewer N-insertions than the approximately 600-donor mean in a later analysis.

Trimming pared 0 bases from V and 3 bases from J, leaving 6 bases between. The CDR3 loop spans 13 amino acids. Germline CDR1 and CDR2: SGHRS and YFSETQ. Sequencing input: PBMCs. The TCR sequence derives from a woman aged 55-75 years in good health and CMV-seropositive. The chain joins TRBV5-1 to TRBJ1-1, with D possibly being TRBD1 (6 bases). The CDR3 spells CASSLGQDTEAFF. The DNA of the CDR3 is TGCGCCAGCAGCTTGGGACAGGACACTGAAGCTTTCTTT.